Following are 8 T cell receptor beta chains from one sample sequenced in a study of T cell responses to AZD1222 COVID-19 vaccine. Sequencing was performed with immunoSEQ multiplex PCR; in TCRdb, only in-frame clones are kept and a portion is missing. The sample carries just under 100,000 clones, roughly 90% recorded once. The starting material was peripheral blood, obtained on day 0 of AZD1222 vaccination. These receptors all stem from an adult in good health.

The rearrangement uses TRBV10-3 and TRBJ2-1; tentatively, D is TRBD2 (5 bases). The CDR3 loop spans 14 amino acids. Germline V CDR1 and CDR2: ENHRY, SYGVKD. V was shortened by 6 bases and J by 2 bases, with 11 bases between the two germline ends. The CDR3 DNA sequence: TGTGCCATCAGGGCGGGTGACACCTACAATGAGCAGTTCTTC. Protein product: CAIRAGDTYNEQFF.

This chain uses TRBV3-1 (or the pseudogene TRBV3-2) with TRBJ1-2; possible D gene TRBD1, 6 bases. Trimming shortened V by 4 bases and J by 7 bases, and 10 bases separated the two germline ends. The CDR3 is 12 amino acids. From germline, CDR1 is LGHDT and CDR2 YNNKEL (reference sequence). CDR3: CASSRGGIGYTF. In DNA, the CDR3 is TGTGCCAGCAGCCGAGGGGGGATTGGCTACACCTTC.

This chain uses TRBV15 with TRBJ2-3; D gene ambiguous. V shed 5 bases and J shed 2 bases, with 20 bases lying between them. The CDR3 length is 17 residues. Per germline, CDR1 LNHNV and CDR2 YYDKDF (reference sequence). CDR3 DNA sequence: TGTGCCACCAGCCGAACTACTGGTAGTAGGGTCACAGATACGCAGTATTTT. Translation: CATSRTTGSRVTDTQYF.

The chain recombines TRBV2 with TRBJ2-2; no definite D call. V shed 7 bases and J shed 2 bases, with 8 bases lying between them. The germline V gene has CDR1 SNHLY and CDR2 FYNNEI. The CDR3 loop spans 13 amino acids. CDR3 region: CASKTENTGELFF. DNA of the CDR3: TGTGCCAGCAAAACAGAAAACACCGGGGAGCTGTTTTTT.

This chain uses TRBV28 with TRBJ1-4; maybe TRBD1 (6 bases). Germline lookup yields CDR1 MDHEN and CDR2 SYDVKM. The CDR3 length is 12 residues. V was clipped by 6 bases and J by 8 bases, with 10 bases between them. The CDR3, as DNA: TGTGCCAGCAGGGCAGGGGTCGAAAAACTGTTTTTT. This gives the protein CASRAGVEKLFF.

This chain uses TRBV19 with TRBJ2-7; possible D gene TRBD1, 5 bases. This CDR3 is 13 amino acids long. With 4 bases removed from V and 2 bases from J, the gap between germline ends came to 9 bases. Germline values: CDR1 LNHDA, CDR2 SQIVND (reference sequence). CDR3: CASSRGEAYEQYF. The CDR3 nucleotides are TGTGCCAGTAGTAGGGGCGAGGCCTACGAGCAGTACTTC.

The CDR3 here is CASRALTGNAETQYF. CDR3 nucleotides: TGTGCCAGCAGAGCCCTGACAGGGAATGCGGAGACCCAGTACTTC. This sequence joins TRBV6-5 and TRBJ2-5, with 7 bases identical to TRBD1. Germline lookup yields CDR1 MNHEY and CDR2 SVGAGI. CDR3 length: 15 residues. V lost 6 bases and J lost 5; bases outside the gene matches: 12.

The genes are TRBV5-1 and TRBJ1-6; D is possibly TRBD1 (5 bases). The CDR3 has 15 amino acids. Trimming left V 0 bases short and J 6 bases short, with 10 bases between. CDR1 and CDR2 (germline): SGHRS, YFSETQ. CDR3: CASSLVQGGNSPLHF. CDR3 nucleotide sequence: TGCGCCAGCAGCTTGGTTCAGGGAGGTAATTCACCCCTCCACTTT.